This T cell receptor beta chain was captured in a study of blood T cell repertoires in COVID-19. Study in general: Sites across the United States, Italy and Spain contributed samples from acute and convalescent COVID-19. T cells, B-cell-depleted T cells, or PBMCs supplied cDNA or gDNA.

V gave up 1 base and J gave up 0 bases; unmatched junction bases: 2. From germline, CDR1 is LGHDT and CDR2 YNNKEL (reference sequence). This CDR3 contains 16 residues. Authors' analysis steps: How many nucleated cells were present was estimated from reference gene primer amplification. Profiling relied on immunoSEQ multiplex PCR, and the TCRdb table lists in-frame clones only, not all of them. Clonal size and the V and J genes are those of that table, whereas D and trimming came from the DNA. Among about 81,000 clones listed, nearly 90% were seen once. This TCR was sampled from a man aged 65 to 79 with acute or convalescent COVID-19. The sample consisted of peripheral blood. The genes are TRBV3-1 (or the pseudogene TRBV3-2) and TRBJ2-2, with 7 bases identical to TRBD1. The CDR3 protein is CASSQVTGTNTGELFF. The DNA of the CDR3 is TGTGCCAGCAGCCAAGTGACAGGGACGAACACCGGGGAGCTGTTTTTT.